The present T cell receptor beta chain was sequenced within a study of CXCR3-negative and CXCR3-positive naive CD8 T cells. Germline assignment: CDR1 LNHNV and CDR2 YYDKDF (reference sequence). The CDR3 length is 15 residues. UMI-labeled 5' RACE TRB cDNA libraries were prepared from the cells. TCRdb reprocessed the 5' RACE reads; each CDR3 protein has one entry and no DNA is given. Its listing shows about 120,000 distinct CDR3 sequences. This chain joins TRBV15 and TRBJ2-2. The material sequenced was naive CXCR3- CD8+ T cells from blood. Stated subset: CD45RO-CCR7+CD27+CD95- naive CD8+ T cells lacking CXCR3 (TNR3-). The sequence was obtained from a human donor in good health. Some clones in this sample may be carry-over from other donors' samples. The chain's CDR3 is CATSRVAQNTGELFF.